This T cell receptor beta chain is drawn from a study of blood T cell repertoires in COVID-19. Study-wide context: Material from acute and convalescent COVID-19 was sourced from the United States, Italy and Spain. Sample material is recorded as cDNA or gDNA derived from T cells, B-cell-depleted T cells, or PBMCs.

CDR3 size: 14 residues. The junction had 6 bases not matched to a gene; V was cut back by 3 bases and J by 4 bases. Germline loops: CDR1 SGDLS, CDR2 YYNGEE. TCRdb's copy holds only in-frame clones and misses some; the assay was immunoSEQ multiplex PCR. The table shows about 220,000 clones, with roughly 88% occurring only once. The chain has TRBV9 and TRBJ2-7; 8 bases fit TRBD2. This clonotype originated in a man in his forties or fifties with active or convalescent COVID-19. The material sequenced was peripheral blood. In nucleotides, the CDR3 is TGTGCCAGCAGCGCGGGGGGGCCGGGATACGAGCAGTACTTC. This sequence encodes CASSAGGPGYEQYF. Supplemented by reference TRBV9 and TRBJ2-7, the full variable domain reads DSGVTQTPKHLITATGQRVTLRCSPRSGDLSVYWYQQSLDQGLQFLIQYYNGEERAKGNILERFSAQQFPDLHSELNLSSLELGDSALYFCASSAGGPGYEQYFGPGTRLTVT.